This passage covers 13 T cell receptor beta chains from one sample sequenced in a study of blood T cell repertoires in COVID-19. Clones were read by immunoSEQ multiplex PCR, and TCRdb kept only the in-frame ones, dropping some. The sample shows around 88,000 clones, 70% to 90% of them seen only once. Sequencing used peripheral blood. Every receptor here comes from a woman aged 80 or older with acute or convalescent COVID-19.

This chain joins TRBV10-3 and TRBJ2-7; 9 bases match TRBD1. The germline CDR1 and CDR2 sequences are ENHRY and SYGVKD. The CDR3 length is 12 residues. V lost 9 bases to trimming and J lost 5 bases; unmatched junction nucleotides: 5. As DNA, the CDR3 is TGTGCCATATCCGGGACAGGGAACGAGCAGTACTTC. It encodes CAISGTGNEQYF.

V usage is TRBV19 and J usage is TRBJ2-2, with 12 bases identical to TRBD2. Looked up from germline, CDR1 is LNHDA and CDR2 is SQIVND (reference sequence). This CDR3 is 21 amino acids long. The trim removed 3 bases at V and 5 bases at J, leaving 19 bases unmatched. This chain's CDR3 is CASSMGGRWTSGVRGTGELFF. CDR3 nucleotide sequence: TGTGCCAGTAGTATGGGGGGACGCTGGACTAGCGGGGTTCGAGGGACCGGGGAGCTGTTTTTT.

This clone was detected only once. The V gene is TRBV5-1, the J gene TRBJ2-2, with a weak D call TRBD1 (5 bases). The CDR3 runs 16 residues. Germline assignment: CDR1 SGHRS and CDR2 YFSETQ. Trimming took 1 base from V and 5 from J, leaving 15 bases between them. The DNA of the CDR3 is TGCGCCAGCAGCTTGCTGGGGTTTTCAGGGACCGGGGAGCTGTTTTTT. Its translation is CASSLLGFSGTGELFF.

The rearrangement uses TRBV5-4 and TRBJ2-1; D is possibly TRBD2 (6 bases). Germline V gene lookup returns CDR1 SGHNT and CDR2 YYREEE (reference sequence). CDR3 length: 16 residues. Trimming pared 3 bases from V and 7 bases from J, leaving 20 bases between. The CDR3 protein is CASSSYLATIGNEQFF. CDR3 sequence (DNA): TGTGCCAGCAGCTCTTACCTAGCGACAATAGGGAATGAGCAGTTCTTC.

The V and J genes are TRBV18 and TRBJ1-3, with 10 bases that match TRBD1. CDR1 and CDR2 from the germline V gene are KGHSH and LQKENI. Trimming took 0 bases from V and 1 from J; bases not matched to a gene: 3. The CDR3 spans 17 residues. The CDR3 protein is CASSPPGTGESGNTIYF. As DNA, the CDR3 is TGTGCCAGCTCACCACCAGGGACAGGGGAATCTGGAAACACCATATATTTT.

The CDR3 is CASSVLGGGTDTQYF. The CDR3 DNA reads as TGTGCCAGCAGCGTACTTGGGGGGGGCACAGATACGCAGTATTTT. The V call is TRBV9, the J call TRBJ2-3; the match to TRBD2 covers 7 bases. The germline gives CDR1 SGDLS, CDR2 YYNGEE. Germline trimming cut 1 base from V and 1 base from J; bases unmatched to any gene: 3. This CDR3 has 15 amino acids.

V is TRBV6-1 and J is TRBJ1-5; a weak D match, TRBD1 (5 bases). CDR1 MNHNS and CDR2 SASEGT come from the germline V gene. V shed 3 bases and J shed 6 bases, with 12 bases lying between them. The CDR3 contains 14 residues. CDR3 loop: CASSDLDRSQPQHF. CDR3 coding DNA: TGTGCCAGCAGTGATCTCGACAGAAGTCAGCCCCAGCATTTT.

The rearrangement joins TRBV7-3 to TRBJ2-1, with TRBD2 matching over 10 bases. Germline values: CDR1 SGHTA, CDR2 FQGTGA. The CDR3 is 15 residues long. The ends lost 2 bases at V and 7 bases at J; junction bases unmatched: 5. CDR3 region: CASSLSSGSGNEQFF. The CDR3 DNA is TGTGCCAGCAGCTTATCTAGCGGGAGTGGTAATGAGCAGTTCTTC.

The CDR3 protein is CASSQDLFGTGRREKLFF. CDR3 sequence (DNA): TGTGCCAGCAGCCAAGATCTTTTTGGGACAGGCCGTAGAGAAAAACTGTTTTTT. V is TRBV14 and J is TRBJ1-4, with TRBD1 identical over 8 bases. V lost 0 bases to trimming and J lost 8 bases; unmatched junction nucleotides: 14. The germline CDR1 and CDR2 sequences are SGHDN and FVKESK. The CDR3 totals 18 residues.

This chain links TRBV11-1 with TRBJ1-5; D not certain. The V and J ends lost 1 base and 4 bases respectively, with 5 bases between them. The germline CDR1 and CDR2 sequences are SGHAT and FQDESV (reference sequence). This CDR3 has 13 amino acids. CDR3 residues: CASSLGLNQPQHF. CDR3 bases: TGTGCCAGCAGCTTAGGTCTAAATCAGCCCCAGCATTTT.

The chain uses TRBV2 and TRBJ1-5, with TRBD1 matching 9 bases. Germline V gene lookup returns CDR1 SNHLY and CDR2 FYNNEI. Trimming took 4 bases from V and 4 from J; bases not matched to a gene: 5. The CDR3 is made up of 15 amino acids. CDR3 amino acids: CASSGGQGKNQPQHF. CDR3 coding DNA: TGTGCCAGCAGTGGCGGACAGGGGAAAAATCAGCCCCAGCATTTT. The complete variable domain, with remaining parts taken from reference TRBV2 and TRBJ1-5, reads EPEVTQTPSHQVTQMGQEVILRCVPISNHLYFYWYRQILGQKVEFLVSFYNNEISEKSEIFDDQFSVERPDGSNFTLKIRSTKLEDSAMYFCASSGGQGKNQPQHFGDGTRLSIL.

The chain has TRBV28 and TRBJ1-2; D perhaps matches TRBD1 (6 bases). Germline V lookup: CDR1 MDHEN, CDR2 SYDVKM. The CDR3 is 15 residues long. Between the trimmed V and J ends, which lost 3 bases and 2 bases, there was a span of 13 bases. The CDR3 region has the DNA TGTGCCAGCAGTTTCGGGGGGGCTGGAAACTATGGCTACACCTTC. As protein: CASSFGGAGNYGYTF.

This chain uses TRBV6-5 with TRBJ2-7; 10 bases are a match to TRBD2. The CDR3 is made up of 14 amino acids. Germline V lookup: CDR1 MNHEY, CDR2 SVGAGI. The V and J ends lost 2 bases and 4 bases, in that order; junction bases with no gene match: 2. In DNA form, the CDR3 reads TGTGCCAGCAGTTACCAGCGGGAGGGTTACGAGCAGTACTTC. As protein: CASSYQREGYEQYF.